This passage covers 5 T cell receptor beta chains from one sample sequenced in a study of T cell responses to AZD1222 COVID-19 vaccine. TCRdb's table, derived via immunoSEQ multiplex PCR, lists solely in-frame clones and lacks some. This sample has over 100,000 clones, with about 89% found just once. Here the sequenced sample was peripheral blood, taken on day 0 of AZD1222 vaccination. These receptors were obtained from an adult in good health.

The chain combines TRBV18 with TRBJ1-2, with 8 bases identical to TRBD1. The CDR3 extends over 17 amino acids. J was trimmed by 0 bases and V by 3 bases; bases with no gene match: 9. Germline V gene sequence: CDR1 KGHSH, CDR2 LQKENI. Written as DNA, the CDR3 is TGTGCCAGCTCACCTTCGACAGGGGCTTGGTCTAACTATGGCTACACCTTC. This codes for CASSPSTGAWSNYGYTF.

The chain carries TRBV3-1 (or the pseudogene TRBV3-2) and TRBJ1-4, with no clear D. Trimming took 4 bases from V and 4 from J, leaving 7 bases between them. Germline V gives CDR1 LGHDT, CDR2 YNNKEL (reference sequence). The CDR3 contains 13 residues. The CDR3 here is CASSPVHNEKLFF. As DNA, the CDR3 is TGTGCCAGCAGCCCGGTCCATAATGAAAAACTGTTTTTT.

The chain combines TRBV5-1 with TRBJ1-2, with 10 positions matching TRBD1. The germline V gene encodes CDR1 SGHRS and CDR2 YFSETQ. The CDR3 spans 15 residues. V trimming: 4 bases; J trimming: 3 bases; junction bases outside the gene matches: 6. The CDR3 DNA is TGCGCCAGCAGCCCGGGACAGGGGTGGGACTATGGCTACACCTTC. It is translated as CASSPGQGWDYGYTF. The full variable domain, completed using reference TRBV5-1 and TRBJ1-2, is KAGVTQTPRYLIKTRGQQVTLSCSPISGHRSVSWYQQTPGQGLQFLFEYFSETQRNKGNFPGRFSGRQFSNSRSEMNVSTLELGDSALYLCASSPGQGWDYGYTFGSGTRLTVV.

This clone has only one observation. This rearrangement joins TRBV6-5 to TRBJ2-1, with 10 positions matching TRBD1. Germline CDR1 MNHEY, CDR2 SVGAGI. The CDR3 totals 15 residues. V trimming: 7 bases; J trimming: 6 bases; junction bases outside the gene matches: 9. CDR3 in amino acids: CASTKRQGARNEQFF. In DNA, the CDR3 is TGTGCCAGCACTAAGAGACAGGGGGCACGCAATGAGCAGTTCTTC.

The rearrangement joins TRBV7-2 to TRBJ1-5; possible D gene TRBD1, 5 bases. V was cut by 2 bases and J by 4 bases, with 15 bases left in between. Germline V gene data show CDR1 as SGHTA and CDR2 as FQGNSA. The CDR3 is made up of 16 amino acids. CDR3 in DNA: TGTGCCAGCAGCTTAAGTTCAGGGCTCGTGAATCAGCCCCAGCATTTT. Translated, it gives CASSLSSGLVNQPQHF.